Listed below are T cell receptor beta chains from one sample, sequenced in a study of T cells expressing NK-cell markers. TCRdb reprocessed the 5' RACE reads and reports one entry per CDR3 protein, with no DNA. The sample holds some 500,000 distinct CDR3 sequences. What was sequenced was blood T cells: a sorted CD56 or NKG2C T cell subset, CD4+ or CD8+ T cells, or bulk PBMC T cells (not recorded which). The receptors come from a woman aged 45-65 years in good health. CDR3s include the opening cysteine and the closing phenylalanine or tryptophan.

TRBJ2-4,TRBV12-3/TRBV12-4,CASSLSQGGQNIQYF
TRBJ2-3,TRBV6-5,CASSYIAGYTDTQYF
TRBJ2-5,TRBV5-5,CASLRRGDGETQYF
TRBJ1-2,TRBV27,CASTTGGAGGYTF
TRBJ1-4,TRBV29-1,CSGRVNEKLFF
TRBJ2-1,TRBV10-3,CAFAGTSSDEQFF
TRBJ2-7,TRBV5-1,CASSLGGLQYEQYF
TRBJ2-2,TRBV5-4,CASSLRRESGELFF
TRBJ1-2,TRBV25-1,CASSELGTGGYTF
TRBJ2-7,TRBV7-8,CASSLLVRPFLSYEQYF
TRBJ1-6,TRBV11-2,CASSGGQGQRNSPLHF
TRBJ2-5,TRBV21-1,CAGGGVRETQYF
TRBJ1-1,TRBV10-3,CAILGDTNTEAFF
TRBJ2-1,TRBV2,CASRVDLEQFF
TRBJ2-1,TRBV10-3,CAITAYRYNEQFF
TRBJ2-7,TRBV12-3/TRBV12-4,CASSHRQGGNYEQYF
TRBJ1-6,TRBV12-3/TRBV12-4,CASSLEIVSPLHF
TRBJ2-5,TRBV5-1,CASSLGTRQETQYF
TRBJ2-5,TRBV6-5,CASKGGETQYF
TRBJ2-7,TRBV20-1,CSARDLQEPSYEQYF
TRBJ2-1,TRBV5-1,CASSLEVAGGSNEQFF
TRBJ2-2,TRBV20-1,CSASASGSGGELFF
TRBJ1-1,TRBV19,CASSPFPGQGSEAFF
TRBJ1-1,TRBV5-5,CASNPDRVGTEAFF
TRBJ2-7,TRBV11-2,CARGPYAGGPEQYF
TRBJ1-1,TRBV5-1,CASSSARTATEAFF